The T cell receptor beta chain described here comes from a study of untreated major depressive disorder. Broader study findings: TRBV05-01 (Vbeta 5.1) usage was higher in CD4+ T cells of depressed patients than controls.

CD4+ T cells were isolated from thawed PBMCs by magnetic negative selection. The protocol was immunoSEQ multiplex PCR, while the TCRdb copy is restricted to in-frame clones and leaves out a portion. The repertoire holds fewer than 30,000 clones, with about nine tenths as singletons. On this clone itself: What it binds is unknown.

Germline V lookup: CDR1 MGHRA, CDR2 YSYEKL. The CDR3 is 15 amino acids. V was clipped by 2 bases and J by 4 bases; unmatched bases: 7. Sample: CD4+ T cells from PBMCs. The receptor comes from a young woman with major depressive disorder. The rearrangement uses TRBV4-1 and TRBJ1-2; 7 nucleotides line up with TRBD1. The DNA of the CDR3 is TGCGCCAGCAGCCAACCCCCACAGGGGAGCTATGGCTACACCTTC. This encodes CASSQPPQGSYGYTF.